The 27 T cell receptor beta chains reported below all come from one sample, sequenced in a study of blood T cell repertoires in COVID-19. TCRdb's table, derived via immunoSEQ multiplex PCR, lists solely in-frame clones and lacks some. The sample includes about 68,000 clones, 80% to 85% seen only once; the top ten take approximately 8.8%. The sample consisted of peripheral blood. These TCRs come from a man between 50 and 59 years old with active COVID-19.

A few counts support this clone. The V and J genes are TRBV9 and TRBJ2-7, with D tentatively TRBD1 (5 bases). This CDR3 comprises 12 residues. Germline CDR1 and CDR2: SGDLS and YYNGEE. V lost 4 bases and J lost 6, with 11 bases in between. CDR3 loop: CASSSQGSEQYF. For the CDR3, the DNA is TGTGCCAGCAGCTCCCAGGGTAGCGAGCAGTACTTC. Together with reference TRBV9 and TRBJ2-7, the CDR3 gives the full variable domain: DSGVTQTPKHLITATGQRVTLRCSPRSGDLSVYWYQQSLDQGLQFLIQYYNGEERAKGNILERFSAQQFPDLHSELNLSSLELGDSALYFCASSSQGSEQYFGPGTRLTVT.

V gene TRBV27 combines with J gene TRBJ2-7; D call uncertain. Trimming removed 3 bases at V and 0 bases at J, with 9 bases between. The germline V gene has CDR1 MNHEY and CDR2 SMNVEV (reference sequence). The CDR3 contains 14 residues. The CDR3 loop reads CASSFIQSSYEQYF. DNA of the CDR3: TGTGCCAGCAGTTTTATACAAAGCTCCTACGAGCAGTACTTC.

The V and J genes are TRBV5-5 and TRBJ1-3; maybe TRBD1 (5 bases). V lost 0 bases and J lost 0, with 16 bases in between. In germline, CDR1 is SGHKS, CDR2 YYEKEE (reference sequence). This CDR3 spans 18 amino acids. CDR3 bases: TGTGCCAGCAGCTTGGATATATGGGGGGTTAGCTCTGGAAACACCATATATTTT. Protein sequence: CASSLDIWGVSSGNTIYF.

This clone was counted a single time. The chain carries TRBV5-1 and TRBJ1-4; a possible D gene is TRBD1 (5 bases). The CDR3 contains 17 residues. Per germline, CDR1 SGHRS and CDR2 YFSETQ. V lost 2 bases to trimming and J lost 2 bases, with 16 bases between them. CDR3 amino acids: CASSFLGLWKTNEKLFF. The CDR3 DNA reads as TGCGCCAGCAGCTTCCTGGGGCTGTGGAAGACTAATGAAAAACTGTTTTTT.

This chain links TRBV11-2 with TRBJ1-1, with D uncertain. The CDR3 length is 12 residues. V lost 5 bases and J 4 bases, leaving 8 bases between the germline ends. Per germline, CDR1 SGHAT and CDR2 FQNNGV. For the CDR3, the DNA is TGTGCCAGCAGCCCGAGAAGCACTGAAGCTTTCTTT. Its protein is CASSPRSTEAFF. Together with reference TRBV11-2 and TRBJ1-1, the CDR3 gives the full variable domain: EAGVAQSPRYKIIEKRQSVAFWCNPISGHATLYWYQQILGQGPKLLIQFQNNGVVDDSQLPKDRFSAERLKGVDSTLKIQPAKLEDSAVYLCASSPRSTEAFFGQGTRLTVV.

This CDR3 reads CASSLGQGRSLEQYF. The CDR3 nucleotides read TGTGCCAGCAGCTTGGGACAGGGAAGGTCTCTCGAGCAGTACTTC. This chain joins TRBV5-7 and TRBJ2-7, with 7 bases identical to TRBD1. TRBV5-7 is noted as an ORF with a role that remains uncertain. The V gene end was trimmed by 0 bases and the J gene end by 6 bases; junction bases not matched to a gene: 9. The CDR3 runs 15 residues.

The chain is built from TRBV18 and TRBJ1-4; D might be TRBD1 (6 bases). The CDR3 extends over 15 amino acids. Germline assignment: CDR1 KGHSH and CDR2 LQKENI. Trimming removed 2 bases at V and 7 bases at J, with 14 bases between. This CDR3 reads CASSPGAGAGEKLFF. The CDR3, as DNA: TGTGCCAGCTCACCAGGGGCGGGGGCTGGTGAAAAACTGTTTTTT.

The rearrangement uses TRBV18 and TRBJ2-7; D uncertain. The CDR3 totals 13 residues. The V and J ends lost 6 bases and 0 bases respectively, with 9 bases between them. The V gene's germline CDR1 is KGHSH and CDR2 LQKENI. The CDR3 bases are TGTGCCAGCTCCCCCTATAGCTCCTACGAGCAGTACTTC. Its translation is CASSPYSSYEQYF.

The chain uses TRBV29-1 and TRBJ2-7; 12 bases map to TRBD2. The germline V gene has CDR1 SQVTM and CDR2 ANQGSEA. The CDR3 covers 14 residues. The V segment lost 6 bases and the J segment 2 bases; nucleotides outside the gene matches: 5. The CDR3 loop reads CSVRLAGDPYEQYF. The CDR3 DNA sequence: TGCAGCGTCCGACTAGCGGGGGACCCCTACGAGCAGTACTTC.

The chain recombines TRBV6-5 with TRBJ2-7; possible D gene TRBD1, 6 bases. CDR1 MNHEY and CDR2 SVGAGI come from the germline V gene. The CDR3 has 14 amino acids. Trimming removed 5 bases at V and 6 bases at J, with 17 bases between. The CDR3 coding sequence is TGTGCCAGCAGTCCGGACAGACCCGTCGGCGAGCAGTACTTC. This encodes CASSPDRPVGEQYF.

The V call is TRBV12-5, the J call TRBJ1-2, with 10 bases that match TRBD1. The germline gives CDR1 LGHNT, CDR2 FRNRAP. J gave up 4 bases and V 0 bases, and 2 bases lay outside the gene matches. The CDR3 is 15 residues long. The CDR3, as DNA: TGTGCTAGTGGTTTGGTGACAGGGGGCATCTATGGCTACACCTTC. Amino acid sequence: CASGLVTGGIYGYTF.

The gene calls are TRBV11-2 and TRBJ2-7, with 10 bases that match TRBD1. V was pared by 2 bases and J by 3 bases, with 4 bases of the junction left unmatched. Looked up from germline, CDR1 is SGHAT and CDR2 is FQNNGV. This CDR3 is built from 15 residues. The DNA for the CDR3 is TGTGCCAGCAGCTTATTGCGGGACAGGGGCTACGAGCAGTACTTC. Translating gives CASSLLRDRGYEQYF.

The rearrangement joins TRBV29-1 to TRBJ2-7; 10 positions match TRBD1. This CDR3 region has 13 residues. Germline V CDR1 and CDR2: SQVTM, ANQGSEA. V was pared by 7 bases and J by 5 bases, with 8 bases of the junction left unmatched. CDR3 nucleotides: TGCAGCGGAATCCGGGACAGGGGCCACGAGCAGTACTTC. Amino acids: CSGIRDRGHEQYF.

This clone was seen ten or more times. This chain connects TRBV6-5 to TRBJ1-6; a weak D match, TRBD1 (5 bases). CDR3 length: 14 residues. Deletions cut 10 bases from V and 6 bases from J, with 16 bases between. Germline lookup yields CDR1 MNHEY and CDR2 SVGAGI. In DNA form, the CDR3 reads TGTGCCACCCATGATCGGGGGTTTAATTCACCCCTCCACTTT. Translation: CATHDRGFNSPLHF.

This chain uses TRBV6-5 with TRBJ1-1; D possibly corresponds to TRBD1 (5 bases). This CDR3 has 15 residues. Trimming left V 0 bases short and J 6 bases short, with 14 bases between. Germline-derived CDR1 and CDR2 are MNHEY and SVGAGI. The CDR3 DNA is TGTGCCAGCAGTTACTCGGGCAGGGTAAGCGCTGAAGCTTTCTTT. Translated: CASSYSGRVSAEAFF.

CDR3 DNA sequence: TGTGCCAGCAGCCGTTGGGACAGGGGGGCAGATACGCAGTATTTT. Amino acids: CASSRWDRGADTQYF. The rearrangement joins TRBV5-6 to TRBJ2-3, with 11 nucleotides matching TRBD1. The CDR3 runs to 15 residues. Germline lookup yields CDR1 SGHDT and CDR2 YYEEEE. Trimming took 4 bases from V and 4 from J; bases not matched to a gene: 5.

V gene TRBV7-9 combines with J gene TRBJ1-3, with D uncertain. Deletions cut 2 bases from V and 2 bases from J, with 4 bases between. This CDR3 has 13 amino acids. Germline loops: CDR1 SEHNR, CDR2 FQNEAQ (reference sequence). The CDR3 DNA reads as TGTGCCAGCAGCTTAACTACTGGAAACACCATATATTTT. Its translation is CASSLTTGNTIYF.

This chain connects TRBV3-1 (or the pseudogene TRBV3-2) to TRBJ1-6, with a weak D call TRBD1 (5 bases). Germline V CDR1 and CDR2: LGHDT, YNNKEL (reference sequence). The V end was cut by 8 bases, the J end by 14 bases, with 13 bases between. This CDR3 spans 11 amino acids. The CDR3 loop is CASSGPSTLHF. Written as DNA, the CDR3 is TGTGCCAGCTCAGGGCCGTCCACCCTCCACTTT.

This clone has a single count. The chain combines TRBV6-5 with TRBJ2-1; D unclear. The germline V and J ends were trimmed by 1 base and 11 bases, with 6 bases remaining between them. This CDR3 region has 11 residues. Germline CDR1 MNHEY, CDR2 SVGAGI. The CDR3 nucleotides read TGTGCCAGCAGTTACTTGGCAAAGCAGTTCTTC. The encoded protein is CASSYLAKQFF.

This chain connects TRBV9 to TRBJ1-4, with D tentatively TRBD1 (5 bases). Trimming left V 4 bases short and J 5 bases short, with 15 bases between. CDR1 and CDR2 (germline): SGDLS, YYNGEE. This CDR3 is built from 15 residues. Here the CDR3 DNA reads TGTGCCAGCAGCAGGCGAAGCGGGGCAAATGAAAAACTGTTTTTT. It yields the protein CASSRRSGANEKLFF.

The V call is TRBV6-2 or TRBV6-3, the J call TRBJ1-5, with 9 nucleotides matching TRBD1. Germline V gene lookup returns CDR1 MNHEY and CDR2 SVGEGT. The CDR3 has 17 amino acids. Trimming at V came to 2 bases and at J to 3 bases, leaving 8 bases not matched to a gene. CDR3 protein: CASSYNLRTGVNQPQHF. CDR3 sequence (DNA): TGTGCCAGCAGTTACAATCTCCGGACAGGGGTCAATCAGCCCCAGCATTTT.

This sequence joins TRBV6-5 and TRBJ1-1; D may be TRBD1 (6 bases). Germline CDR1 is MNHEY and CDR2 is SVGAGI. V was cut by 8 bases and J by 4 bases, with 20 bases left in between. The CDR3 covers 15 residues. The DNA of the CDR3 is TGTGCCAGCTTTCCCCCAGGGGCGGCGGGCACTGAAGCTTTCTTT. It codes for CASFPPGAAGTEAFF.

The gene calls are TRBV3-1 (or the pseudogene TRBV3-2) and TRBJ1-4; 10 bases are shared with TRBD1. CDR1 LGHDT and CDR2 YNNKEL come from the germline V gene (reference sequence). CDR3 length: 17 residues. Unmatched junction bases numbered 5, after V lost 4 bases and J lost 0 bases. The CDR3 is CASSRRQGAATNEKLFF. DNA for the CDR3: TGTGCCAGCAGCCGCAGACAGGGGGCCGCAACTAATGAAAAACTGTTTTTT.

This clone was detected many times. The chain is built from TRBV9 and TRBJ2-7, with 11 bases fitting TRBD2. Germline lookup yields CDR1 SGDLS and CDR2 YYNGEE. Trimming removed 0 bases from V and 3 bases from J; junction bases left unmatched: 5. This CDR3 region has 16 residues. DNA for the CDR3: TGTGCCAGCAGCGTAGGACTAGCGGGACTATACTACGAGCAGTACTTC. This translates into CASSVGLAGLYYEQYF.

The CDR3, as DNA: TGTGCCAGCAGCGACTTCAGGGATGAGGAGACCCAGTACTTC. It yields the protein CASSDFRDEETQYF. The chain combines TRBV7-9 with TRBJ2-5, with a possible D match to TRBD1 (5 bases). V was shortened by 5 bases and J by 5 bases, with 15 bases between the two germline ends. Per the germline V gene, CDR1 is SEHNR and CDR2 is FQNEAQ (reference sequence). This CDR3 contains 14 residues.

The chain combines TRBV7-6 with TRBJ2-7, with 7 bases aligning to TRBD2. This CDR3 is built from 15 residues. The ends lost 4 bases at V and 2 bases at J; junction bases unmatched: 8. The germline CDR1 and CDR2 sequences are SGHVS and FNYEAQ. The CDR3 coding sequence is TGTGCCAGCAGCTGGGGGGGAGCGGCTACCTACGAGCAGTACTTC. This gives the protein CASSWGGAATYEQYF.

This chain connects TRBV12-5 to TRBJ2-5; a possible D gene is TRBD1 (6 bases). This CDR3 has 13 residues. From germline, CDR1 is LGHNT and CDR2 FRNRAP. V lost 1 base, J lost 6 bases, and 9 bases lay in between. DNA of the CDR3: TGTGCTAGTGGTTTGGGGGACACGAAGACCCAGTACTTC. Its translation is CASGLGDTKTQYF.